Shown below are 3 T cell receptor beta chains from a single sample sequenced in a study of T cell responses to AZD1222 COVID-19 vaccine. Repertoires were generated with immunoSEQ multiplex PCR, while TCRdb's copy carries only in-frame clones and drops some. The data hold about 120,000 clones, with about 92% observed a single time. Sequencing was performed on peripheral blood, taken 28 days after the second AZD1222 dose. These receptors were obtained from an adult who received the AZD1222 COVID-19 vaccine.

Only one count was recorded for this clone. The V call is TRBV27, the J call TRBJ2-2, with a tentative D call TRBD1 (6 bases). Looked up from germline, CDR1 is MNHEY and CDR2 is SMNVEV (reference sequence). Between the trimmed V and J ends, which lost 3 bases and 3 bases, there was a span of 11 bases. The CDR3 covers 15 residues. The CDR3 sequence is CASSFRQVYTGELFF. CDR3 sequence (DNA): TGTGCCAGCAGTTTCAGACAGGTGTACACCGGGGAGCTGTTTTTT.

As DNA, the CDR3 is TGTGCCAGCAGCTCCGGAGGGTTAACTAATGAAAAACTGTTTTTT. Translated, it gives CASSSGGLTNEKLFF. V usage is TRBV11-2 and J usage is TRBJ1-4; D is uncertain. This CDR3 has 15 amino acids. Germline lookup yields CDR1 SGHAT and CDR2 FQNNGV. Trimming took off 4 bases at V and 1 base at J, with 10 bases between the two ends.

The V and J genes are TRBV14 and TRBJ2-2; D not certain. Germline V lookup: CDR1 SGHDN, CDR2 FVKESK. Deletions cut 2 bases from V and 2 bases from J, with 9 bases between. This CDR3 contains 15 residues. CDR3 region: CASSQIWANTGELFF. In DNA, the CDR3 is TGTGCCAGCAGCCAAATCTGGGCCAACACCGGGGAGCTGTTTTTT. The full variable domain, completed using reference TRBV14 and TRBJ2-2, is EAGVTQFPSHSVIEKGQTVTLRCDPISGHDNLYWYRRVMGKEIKFLLHFVKESKQDESGMPNNRFLAERTGGTYSTLKVQPAELEDSGVYFCASSQIWANTGELFFGEGSRLTVL.